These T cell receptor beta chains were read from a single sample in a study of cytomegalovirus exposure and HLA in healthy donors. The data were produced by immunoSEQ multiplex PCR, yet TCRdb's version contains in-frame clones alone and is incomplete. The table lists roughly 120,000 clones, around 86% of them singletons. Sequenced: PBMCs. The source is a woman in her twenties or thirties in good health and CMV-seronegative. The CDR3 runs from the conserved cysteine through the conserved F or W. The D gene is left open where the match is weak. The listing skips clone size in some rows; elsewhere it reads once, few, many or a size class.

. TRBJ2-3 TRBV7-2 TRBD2 TGTGCCAGCAGCGACAAGAGGGCGGGAGTTGGAACGCAGTATTTT CASSDKRAGVGTQYF
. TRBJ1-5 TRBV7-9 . TGTGCCAGCAGCTTAGAGGCGGTCAATCAGCCCCAGCATTTT CASSLEAVNQPQHF
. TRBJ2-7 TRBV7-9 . TGTGCCAGCAGCTTAGAAGCAGGGTTCTTCTACGAGCAGTACTTC CASSLEAGFFYEQYF
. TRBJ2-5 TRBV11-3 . TGTGCCAGCAGCTCTAGGGGGGAGACCCAGTACTTC CASSSRGETQYF
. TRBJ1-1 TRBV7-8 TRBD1 TGTGCCAGCAGCTTGCCCTTAGACAGGGGCATCACTGAAGCTTTCTTT CASSLPLDRGITEAFF
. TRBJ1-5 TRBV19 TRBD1 TGTGCCAGTAGTATCTTGGACAGGGGGCGCGGTCAGCCCCAGCATTTT CASSILDRGRGQPQHF
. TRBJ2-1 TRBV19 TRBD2 TGTGCCAGTAGTAGGACTAGCGGTTCCTACAATGAGCAGTTCTTC CASSRTSGSYNEQFF
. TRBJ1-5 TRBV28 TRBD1 TGTGCCAGCAGTTTGACAGGGGGTAGTCAGCCCCAGCATTTT CASSLTGGSQPQHF
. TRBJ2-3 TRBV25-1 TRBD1 TGTGCCAGCAGTGCCTCACAGGGGGCGCGTACAGATACGCAGTATTTT CASSASQGARTDTQYF
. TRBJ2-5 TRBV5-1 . TGCGCCAGCAGCCCTACGGCTACTAAAGAGACCCAGTACTTC CASSPTATKETQYF
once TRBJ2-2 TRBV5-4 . TGTGCCAGCAGCTCCAGTACCCGGGACTCCGAAAACTTT CASSSSTRDSENF
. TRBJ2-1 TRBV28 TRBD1 TGTGCCAGCAGTTTTGAGGGGGCAGGGGGATCCCATGAGCAGTTCTTC CASSFEGAGGSHEQFF
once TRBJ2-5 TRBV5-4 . TGTGCCAGCAGCTTTGAGTCCCTGGAGACCCAGTACTTC CASSFESLETQYF
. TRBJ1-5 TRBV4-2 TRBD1 TGTGCCAGCAGCCACCCAGACAGGGAAGGTCAGCCCCAGCATTTT CASSHPDREGQPQHF
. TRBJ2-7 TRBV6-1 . TGTGCCAGCAGTACGGGGGACAGAATGACCTACGAGCAGTACTTC CASSTGDRMTYEQYF
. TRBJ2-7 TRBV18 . TGTGCCAGCTCACCACCGAGAGGGGAGCAGTACTTC CASSPPRGEQYF
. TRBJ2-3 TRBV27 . TGTGCCAGCAACCCAAGGGGGAGAAGAGATACGCAGTATTTT CASNPRGRRDTQYF
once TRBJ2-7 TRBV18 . TGTGCCAGCTCACCAGTATTTACAGGGCTGTCCTACGAGCAGTACTTC CASSPVFTGLSYEQYF
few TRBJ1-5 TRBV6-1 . TGTGCCAGCAGTGAATGGGGGGGCAATCAGCCCCAGCATTTT CASSEWGGNQPQHF
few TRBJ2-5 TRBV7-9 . TGTGCCAGCAGCCCCAACCAAGAGACCCAGTACTTC CASSPNQETQYF
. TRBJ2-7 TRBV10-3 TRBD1 TGTGCCATCAGTGGACAGGGGGCGTGGGAGCAGTACTTC CAISGQGAWEQYF
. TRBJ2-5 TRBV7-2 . TGTGCCAGCAGCGTATTAGCGGAAGAGACCCAGTACTTC CASSVLAEETQYF
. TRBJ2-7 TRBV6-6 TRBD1 TGTGCCAGCAGTTACTCTCGACAGGGTTACGAGCAGTACTTC CASSYSRQGYEQYF
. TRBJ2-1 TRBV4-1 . TGCGCCAGCAGATCGACGGGGTTCTACAATGAGCAGTTCTTC CASRSTGFYNEQFF
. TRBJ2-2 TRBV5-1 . TGCGCCAGCAGCTCGGGCCGCGGGTCTGGGGAGCTGTTTTTT CASSSGRGSGELFF
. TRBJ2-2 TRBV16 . TGTGCCAGCAGCCACAGTGCCGGGGAGCTGTTTTTT CASSHSAGELFF
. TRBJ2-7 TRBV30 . TGTGCCTGGAGTGTTGGACTTTACGAGCAGTACTTC CAWSVGLYEQYF
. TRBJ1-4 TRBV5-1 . TGCGCCAGCAGAGAGCCCCCGGGGGAAAAACTGTTTTTT CASREPPGEKLFF
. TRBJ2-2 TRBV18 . TGTGCCAGCTCACCCGTAGGGGAAGAGCTGTTTTTT CASSPVGEELFF